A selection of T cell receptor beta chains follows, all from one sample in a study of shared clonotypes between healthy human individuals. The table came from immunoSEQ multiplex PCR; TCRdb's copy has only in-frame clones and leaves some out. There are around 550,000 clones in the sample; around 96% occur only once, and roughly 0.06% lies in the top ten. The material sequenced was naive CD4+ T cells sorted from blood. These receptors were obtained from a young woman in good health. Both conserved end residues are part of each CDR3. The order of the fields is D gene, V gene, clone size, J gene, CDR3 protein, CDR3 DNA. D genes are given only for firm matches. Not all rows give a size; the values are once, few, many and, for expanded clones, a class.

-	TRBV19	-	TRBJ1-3	CASSLMGLGSGNTIYF	TGTGCCAGTAGCCTCATGGGTCTGGGCTCTGGAAACACCATATATTTT
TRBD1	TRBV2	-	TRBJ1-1	CASRGTASAFF	TGTGCCAGCAGGGGGACAGCTTCAGCTTTCTTT
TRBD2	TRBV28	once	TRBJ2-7	CASSPGGKSRGEQYF	TGTGCCAGCAGTCCCGGGGGGAAATCTCGGGGCGAGCAGTACTTC
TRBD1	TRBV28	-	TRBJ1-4	CASNSGTGVEKLFF	TGTGCCAGCAACTCCGGGACAGGGGTCGAAAAACTGTTTTTT
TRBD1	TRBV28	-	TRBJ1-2	CASSVETGGVGYGYTF	TGTGCCAGCAGCGTAGAGACAGGGGGCGTGGGCTATGGCTACACCTTC
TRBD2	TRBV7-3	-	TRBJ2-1	CASSLRREGFYEQFF	TGTGCCAGCAGCTTAAGACGGGAGGGGTTCTATGAGCAGTTCTTC
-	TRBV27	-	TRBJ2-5	CASASLQGARETQYF	TGTGCCAGTGCCTCCCTCCAGGGTGCCCGTGAGACCCAGTACTTC
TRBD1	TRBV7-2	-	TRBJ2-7	CASSLGQGSSYEQYF	TGTGCCAGCAGCTTGGGACAGGGTTCCTCCTACGAGCAGTACTTC
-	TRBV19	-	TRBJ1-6	CASRGTGFSPLHF	TGTGCCAGTAGGGGAACAGGGTTTTCACCCCTCCACTTT
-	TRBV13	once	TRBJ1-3	CASSGRVRSSGNTIYF	TGTGCCAGCAGCGGTAGAGTCAGGAGCTCTGGAAACACCATATATTTT
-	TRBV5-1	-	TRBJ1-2	CASSLGDSSGGYTF	TGCGCCAGCAGCTTGGGGGATTCATCGGGTGGCTACACCTTC
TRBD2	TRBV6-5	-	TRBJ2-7	CASGRRTSGSYEQYF	TGTGCCAGCGGAAGGCGGACTAGCGGCTCCTACGAGCAGTACTTC
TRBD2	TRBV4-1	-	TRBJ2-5	CASSQVASGRGETQYF	TGCGCCAGCAGCCAAGTGGCTAGCGGGAGGGGGGAGACCCAGTACTTC
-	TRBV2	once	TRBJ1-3	CASSVSGNTIYF	TGTGCCAGCAGTGTGAGTGGAAACACCATATATTTT
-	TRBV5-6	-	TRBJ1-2	CASSLEQGRGYGYTF	TGTGCCAGCAGCTTGGAGCAGGGGCGGGGCTATGGCTACACCTTC
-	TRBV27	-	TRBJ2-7	CASSAGPLTDEQYF	TGTGCCAGCAGTGCCGGCCCCCTTACTGACGAGCAGTACTTC
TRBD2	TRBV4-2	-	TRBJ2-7	CASSQDLATSGVSYEQYF	TGTGCCAGCAGCCAAGATCTCGCGACTAGCGGGGTCTCCTACGAGCAGTACTTC
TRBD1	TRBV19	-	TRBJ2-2	CASSIAQGAGGELFF	TGTGCCAGTAGTATAGCCCAGGGGGCTGGAGGGGAGCTGTTTTTT
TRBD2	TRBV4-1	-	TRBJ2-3	CASSQDGLMREASTDTQYF	TGCGCCAGCAGCCAAGATGGTCTTATGCGGGAGGCTAGCACAGATACGCAGTATTTT
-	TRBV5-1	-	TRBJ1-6	CASSLGDRNNSPLHF	TGCGCCAGCTCACTTGGGGACCGCAATAATTCACCCCTCCACTTT
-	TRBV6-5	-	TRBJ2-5	CASSPPGDWGETQYF	TGTGCCAGCAGTCCCCCGGGGGACTGGGGGGAGACCCAGTACTTC
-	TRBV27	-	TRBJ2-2	CASKPPTGTGELFF	TGTGCCAGCAAGCCCCCAACAGGGACCGGGGAGCTGTTTTTT
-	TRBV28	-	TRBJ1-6	CASSLWGSSYNSPLHF	TGTGCCAGCAGTTTATGGGGCAGCTCCTATAATTCACCCCTCCACTTT
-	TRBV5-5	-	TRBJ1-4	CASSPSSSVSEKLFF	TGTGCCAGCAGCCCGTCTTCCTCGGTTAGTGAAAAACTGTTTTTT
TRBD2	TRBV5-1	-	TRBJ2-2	CASSYSGRANTGELFF	TGCGCCAGCAGCTACAGCGGGAGAGCGAACACCGGGGAGCTGTTTTTT
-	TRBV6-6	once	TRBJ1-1	CASGRPGQLNTEAFF	TGTGCCAGCGGGCGGCCGGGACAACTGAACACTGAAGCTTTCTTT
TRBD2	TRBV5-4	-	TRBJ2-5	CASSLRLAEQETQYF	TGTGCCAGCAGCCTGCGACTAGCGGAACAAGAGACCCAGTACTTC
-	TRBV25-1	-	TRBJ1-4	CASSATFRDEKLFF	TGTGCCAGCAGTGCGACCTTCCGTGATGAAAAACTGTTTTTT
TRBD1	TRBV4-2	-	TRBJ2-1	CASRDRGYNEQFF	TGTGCCAGCAGGGACAGGGGGTACAATGAGCAGTTCTTC
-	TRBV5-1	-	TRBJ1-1	CASSLGEDTEAFF	TGCGCCAGCAGCTTGGGTGAGGACACTGAAGCTTTCTTT
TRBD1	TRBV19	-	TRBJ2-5	CASSRGQGPETQYF	TGTGCCAGTAGTAGGGGACAGGGTCCAGAGACCCAGTACTTC
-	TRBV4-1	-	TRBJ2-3	CASSHGPIDSTDTQYF	TGCGCCAGCAGCCACGGCCCAATCGACAGCACAGATACGCAGTATTTT
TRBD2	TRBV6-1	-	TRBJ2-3	CASSAHSGANTDTQYF	TGTGCCAGCAGTGCCCATAGCGGGGCCAACACAGATACGCAGTATTTT